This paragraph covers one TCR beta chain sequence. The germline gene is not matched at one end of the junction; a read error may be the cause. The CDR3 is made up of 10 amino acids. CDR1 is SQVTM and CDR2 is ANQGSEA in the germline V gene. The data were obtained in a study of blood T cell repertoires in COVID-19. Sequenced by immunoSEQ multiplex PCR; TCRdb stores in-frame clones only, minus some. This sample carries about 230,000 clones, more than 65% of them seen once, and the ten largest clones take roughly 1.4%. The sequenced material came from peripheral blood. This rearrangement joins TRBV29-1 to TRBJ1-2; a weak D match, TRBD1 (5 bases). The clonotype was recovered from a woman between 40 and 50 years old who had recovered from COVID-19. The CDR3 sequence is CSVWARQGPF. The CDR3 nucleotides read TGCAGCGTGTGGGCTAGGCAGGGCCCCTTC.